The 20 T cell receptor beta chains given below trace back to one sample, sequenced in a study of blood T cell repertoires in COVID-19. Assay used: immunoSEQ multiplex PCR; TCRdb lists only in-frame clones, some missing. The data hold about 260,000 clones, with about nine tenths observed a single time. The source material was peripheral blood. The receptor source for this set is a person aged 18-30 years with COVID-19, enrolled during active disease.

This chain joins TRBV24-1 and TRBJ2-2, with 8 positions matching TRBD2. The V gene end was trimmed by 2 bases and the J gene end by 1 base; junction bases not matched to a gene: 2. CDR1 is KGHDR and CDR2 is SFDVKD in the germline V gene. The CDR3 has 16 amino acids. The CDR3 coding sequence is TGTGCCACCAGTGATTCTGGGACTAGGAACACCGGGGAGCTGTTTTTT. It translates to CATSDSGTRNTGELFF.

V is TRBV7-9 and J is TRBJ2-7; 7 positions agree with TRBD1. The germline gives CDR1 SEHNR, CDR2 FQNEAQ (reference sequence). This CDR3 spans 15 amino acids. Trimming cost V 5 bases and J 7 bases; bases outside gene matches: 14. Written as DNA, the CDR3 is TGTGCCAGCAGCCGGCCCCCACAGGGGCAGAGGGAGCAGTACTTC. It translates to CASSRPPQGQREQYF.

The rearrangement joins TRBV18 to TRBJ1-3, with TRBD1 identical over 7 bases. With 3 bases clipped from V and 8 bases from J, the junction kept 7 bases outside the gene matches. Germline lookup yields CDR1 KGHSH and CDR2 LQKENI. The CDR3 sequence is 14 residues long. For the CDR3, the DNA is TGTGCCAGCTCACCGCGACAGGGTTTGGACACCATATATTTT. Residues: CASSPRQGLDTIYF.

The rearrangement joins TRBV7-2 to TRBJ1-1; D is possibly TRBD1 (6 bases). CDR1 is SGHTA, CDR2 FQGNSA, per germline. Trimming pared 5 bases from V and 1 base from J, leaving 14 bases between. The CDR3 sequence is 15 residues long. The CDR3 DNA reads TGTGCCAGCAGCGCCTGGGACACTTCGAACACTGAAGCTTTCTTT. Translation: CASSAWDTSNTEAFF.

This clone was seen only a few times. The rearrangement joins TRBV3-1 (or the pseudogene TRBV3-2) to TRBJ2-2; 9 nucleotides align to TRBD2. This CDR3 is built from 17 residues. V was pared by 3 bases and J by 0 bases, with 5 bases of the junction left unmatched. Per germline, CDR1 LGHDT and CDR2 YNNKEL (reference sequence). This CDR3 is CASSQLGGRANTGELFF. The CDR3, as DNA: TGTGCCAGCAGCCAGTTGGGCGGGAGGGCGAACACCGGGGAGCTGTTTTTT.

The V and J genes are TRBV19 and TRBJ2-1, with 8 nucleotides matching TRBD2. Germline loops: CDR1 LNHDA, CDR2 SQIVND (reference sequence). The V segment lost 3 bases and the J segment 7 bases; nucleotides outside the gene matches: 8. This CDR3 has 15 amino acids. The CDR3 loop reads CASSMSAGALNEQFF. The CDR3 DNA reads as TGTGCCAGTAGTATGTCAGCGGGAGCCCTGAATGAGCAGTTCTTC.

The genes are TRBV28 and TRBJ1-5; TRBD1 matches at 9 bases. Per germline, CDR1 MDHEN and CDR2 SYDVKM. The CDR3 length is 16 residues. J lost 2 bases, V lost 5 bases, and 7 bases had no gene match. The CDR3 is CASSPGQGLGNQPQHF. CDR3 DNA: TGTGCCAGCAGTCCGGGACAGGGCCTTGGCAATCAGCCCCAGCATTTT.

The chain is built from TRBV27 and TRBJ2-5, with D possibly being TRBD2 (5 bases). Germline V gene lookup returns CDR1 MNHEY and CDR2 SMNVEV (reference sequence). The CDR3 spans 13 residues. V was pared by 3 bases and J by 5 bases, with 10 bases between. CDR3 DNA: TGTGCCAGCAGTTTTGGCGGGTGGGAGACCCAGTACTTC. Its translation: CASSFGGWETQYF.

The chain combines TRBV13 with TRBJ2-7; the match to TRBD2 covers 10 bases. The V segment lost 2 bases and the J segment 4 bases; nucleotides outside the gene matches: 5. The CDR3 extends over 15 amino acids. Germline V lookup: CDR1 PRHDT, CDR2 FYEKMQ (reference sequence). CDR3 protein: CASSLRAGGQYEQYF. The CDR3 nucleotides read TGTGCCAGCAGCTTAAGAGCGGGAGGGCAGTACGAGCAGTACTTC.

This sequence joins TRBV28 and TRBJ2-7, with D possibly being TRBD2 (6 bases). Germline V gene lookup returns CDR1 MDHEN and CDR2 SYDVKM. Deletions cut 2 bases from V and 3 bases from J, with 11 bases between. The CDR3 runs to 14 residues. The CDR3 reads CASSLRAGLYEQYF. The CDR3 nucleotides are TGTGCCAGCAGTTTAAGAGCGGGCCTCTACGAGCAGTACTTC.

This clone occurred a few times. The J gene is TRBJ1-6, the V gene TRBV30, with unresolved D. V was cut by 1 base and J by 8 bases, with 18 bases left in between. Germline CDR1 GTSNPN, CDR2 SVGIG (reference sequence). CDR3 length: 16 amino acids. The CDR3 here is CAWSDSSPISYSPLHF. The DNA of the CDR3 is TGTGCCTGGAGTGATTCTTCACCTATAAGTTATTCACCCCTCCACTTT.

DNA of the CDR3: TGTGCCAGCATCCTGGGACCAGCCGGGGGGCAGAAAGCTTTCTTT. It encodes CASILGPAGGQKAFF. The J gene is TRBJ1-1, the V gene TRBV7-8; a weak D match, TRBD1 (6 bases). Trimming left V 7 bases short and J 9 bases short, with 24 bases between. Germline V gene data show CDR1 as SGHVS and CDR2 as FQNEAQ. This CDR3 comprises 15 residues.

The chain recombines TRBV6-5 with TRBJ1-6, with 8 bases matching TRBD1. V dropped 5 bases and J dropped 10; count of bases not matched to a gene: 7. The CDR3 runs 14 residues. Germline V gene sequence: CDR1 MNHEY, CDR2 SVGAGI. In nucleotides, the CDR3 is TGTGCCAGCAGTAATCAGGGGGCGGGATCACCCCTCCACTTT. This translates into CASSNQGAGSPLHF.

The rearrangement links TRBV29-1 to TRBJ2-7; TRBD2 matches at 13 bases. Looked up from germline, CDR1 is SQVTM and CDR2 is ANQGSEA. The CDR3 sequence is 16 residues long. The ends lost 6 bases at V and 3 bases at J; junction bases unmatched: 11. The CDR3 loop is CSVPNRRLAGGYEQYF. The CDR3 DNA reads TGCAGCGTACCGAATCGGAGACTAGCGGGAGGCTACGAGCAGTACTTC.

The rearrangement links TRBV2 to TRBJ1-4; D gene uncertain. Germline V gene sequence: CDR1 SNHLY, CDR2 FYNNEI. The CDR3 has 13 residues. The V and J ends lost 2 bases and 6 bases respectively, with 7 bases between them. The CDR3 nucleotides read TGTGCCAGCAGTGAACAGGTTCATGAAAAACTGTTTTTT. Amino acids: CASSEQVHEKLFF.

The chain employs TRBV14 and TRBJ1-1; D unclear. The CDR3 runs to 11 residues. V was trimmed by 6 bases and J by 4 bases, leaving 6 bases between them. Germline CDR1 is SGHDN and CDR2 is FVKESK. The CDR3 sequence is CASSAGTEAFF. The CDR3 nucleotides are TGTGCCAGCAGTGCGGGCACTGAAGCTTTCTTT.

J is TRBJ2-2 and V is TRBV7-9; 12 bases align to TRBD1. Germline loops: CDR1 SEHNR, CDR2 FQNEAQ (reference sequence). The V and J ends lost 3 bases and 6 bases, in that order; junction bases with no gene match: 8. This CDR3 comprises 17 residues. Written as DNA, the CDR3 is TGTGCCAGCAGCTTGGGGCCGGGACAGGGGGCTTCCGGGGAGCTGTTTTTT. This gives the protein CASSLGPGQGASGELFF.

The chain combines TRBV27 with TRBJ2-3, with unresolved D. CDR3 length: 13 residues. CDR1 MNHEY and CDR2 SMNVEV come from the germline V gene (reference sequence). The ends were cut back, 6 bases at V and 8 bases at J, with 15 bases in the middle. CDR3 protein: CASRDSGLGTQYF. Written as DNA, the CDR3 is TGTGCCAGCAGAGATTCGGGTCTCGGTACGCAGTATTTT.

The chain recombines TRBV13 with TRBJ2-7; 9 nucleotides match TRBD1. V lost 5 bases to trimming and J lost 4 bases; unmatched junction nucleotides: 9. The CDR3 has 15 residues. CDR1 is PRHDT and CDR2 is FYEKMQ in the germline V gene (reference sequence). As DNA, the CDR3 is TGTGCCAGCAGCCGTACGGGACAGGGCATTTACGAGCAGTACTTC. Its protein is CASSRTGQGIYEQYF.

This rearrangement joins TRBV2 to TRBJ2-2; 13 bases line up with TRBD2. Trimming took 6 bases from V and 5 from J; bases not matched to a gene: 3. This CDR3 has 15 residues. The germline CDR1 and CDR2 sequences are SNHLY and FYNNEI. The DNA for the CDR3 is TGTGCCAGCAGCCGACTAGCGGGAGGAACCGGGGAGCTGTTTTTT. Translating gives CASSRLAGGTGELFF.